This T cell receptor beta chain was retrieved from a study of shared clonotypes between healthy human individuals. Study-level information: Two women and a few men aged 18 to 49 made up the donors.

Each PCR replicate from the sorted subsets contained approximately 0.2 ug DNA, which is tens of thousands of T cell genomes. Per the authors' pipeline: Filtering was not the same, since immunoSEQ gave junction-only sequences without quality scores. TCRdb's copy holds only in-frame clones and misses some; the assay was immunoSEQ multiplex PCR. The V and J calls and clone size are taken from that table; D and trimming were inferred from the DNA. The sample holds 2 million or so clones, 85% to 95% seen once. J lost 2 bases, V lost 6 bases, and 4 bases had no gene match. The germline CDR1 and CDR2 sequences are ENHRY and SYGVKD. This CDR3 spans 14 amino acids. Regarding this clone: The antigen is unknown.

Study-level points and caveats: Sharing across a few donors was seen in 4.5% to 5.5% of naive CD4 clonotypes.

The TCR originated in a man between 18 and 29 years old in good health. The chain is built from TRBV10-3 and TRBJ1-5; TRBD1 matches at 7 bases. Input material: naive CD4+ T cells sorted from blood. This sample's subset: CD45RA+ positively selected. The CDR3 here is CAIRADRGNQPQHF. The CDR3 coding sequence is TGTGCCATCAGGGCCGACAGGGGCAATCAGCCCCAGCATTTT.